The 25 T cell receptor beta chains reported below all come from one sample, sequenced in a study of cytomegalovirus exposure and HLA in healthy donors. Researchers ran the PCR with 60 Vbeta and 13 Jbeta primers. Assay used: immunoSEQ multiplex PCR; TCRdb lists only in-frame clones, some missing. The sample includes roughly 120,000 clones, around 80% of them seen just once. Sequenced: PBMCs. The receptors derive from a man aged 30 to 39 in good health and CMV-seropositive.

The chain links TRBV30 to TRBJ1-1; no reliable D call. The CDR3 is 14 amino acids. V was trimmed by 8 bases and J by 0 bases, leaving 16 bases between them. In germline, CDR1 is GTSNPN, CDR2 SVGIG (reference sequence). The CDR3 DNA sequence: TGTGCCCACAAAGATGGCACTATGAACACTGAAGCTTTCTTT. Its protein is CAHKDGTMNTEAFF.

In DNA, the CDR3 is TGTGCCATCGCGGACAGGGATAACAATGAGCAGTTCTTC. Encoded protein: CAIADRDNNEQFF. The J gene is TRBJ2-1, the V gene TRBV6-1; 8 nucleotides align to TRBD1. CDR3 size: 13 residues. Germline CDR1 reads MNHNS; CDR2 reads SASEGT. V was clipped by 10 bases and J by 5 bases; unmatched bases: 7.

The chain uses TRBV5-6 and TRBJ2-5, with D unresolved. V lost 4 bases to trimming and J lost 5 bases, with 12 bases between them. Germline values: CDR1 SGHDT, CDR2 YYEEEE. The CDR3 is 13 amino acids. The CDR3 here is CASSPSTWETQYF. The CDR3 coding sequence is TGTGCCAGCAGCCCAAGCACCTGGGAGACCCAGTACTTC. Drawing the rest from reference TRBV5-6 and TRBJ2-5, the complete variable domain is DAGVTQSPTHLIKTRGQQVTLRCSPKSGHDTVSWYQQALGQGPQFIFQYYEEEERQRGNFPDRFSGHQFPNYSSELNVNALLLGDSALYLCASSPSTWETQYFGPGTRLLVL.

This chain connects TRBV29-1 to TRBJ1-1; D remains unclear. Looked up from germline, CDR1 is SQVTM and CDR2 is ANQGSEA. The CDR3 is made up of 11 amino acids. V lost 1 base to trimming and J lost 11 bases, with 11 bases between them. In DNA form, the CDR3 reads TGCAGCGTTGAAGGCCTTGAGAGGGCTTTCTTT. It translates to CSVEGLERAFF.

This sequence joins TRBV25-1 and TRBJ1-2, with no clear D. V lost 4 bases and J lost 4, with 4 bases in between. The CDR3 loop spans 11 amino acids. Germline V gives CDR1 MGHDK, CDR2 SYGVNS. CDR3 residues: CASSASYGYTF. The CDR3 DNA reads TGTGCCAGCAGTGCGTCCTATGGCTACACCTTC.

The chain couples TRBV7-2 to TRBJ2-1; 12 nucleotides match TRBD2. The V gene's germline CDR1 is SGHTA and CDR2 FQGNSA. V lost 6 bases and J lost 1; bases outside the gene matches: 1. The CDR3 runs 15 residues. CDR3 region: CASRLAGGSYNEQFF. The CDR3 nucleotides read TGTGCCAGCAGACTAGCGGGGGGTTCCTACAATGAGCAGTTCTTC.

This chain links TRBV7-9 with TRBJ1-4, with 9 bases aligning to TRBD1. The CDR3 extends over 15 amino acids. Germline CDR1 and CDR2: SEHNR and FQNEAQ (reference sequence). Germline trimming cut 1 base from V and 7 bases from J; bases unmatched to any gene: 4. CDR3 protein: CASSLGDRDSEKLFF. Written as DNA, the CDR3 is TGTGCCAGCAGCTTAGGGGACAGGGATAGTGAAAAACTGTTTTTT.

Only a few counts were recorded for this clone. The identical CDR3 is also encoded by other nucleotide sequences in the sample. CDR3 bases: TGTGCCAGCAGCCCAGGGGGCTACTATGGCTACACCTTC. Its protein product is CASSPGGYYGYTF. V usage is TRBV5-6 and J usage is TRBJ1-2, with 8 positions matching TRBD1. CDR3 length: 13 residues. CDR1 is SGHDT, CDR2 YYEEEE, per germline. V lost 4 bases and J lost 3; bases outside the gene matches: 2.

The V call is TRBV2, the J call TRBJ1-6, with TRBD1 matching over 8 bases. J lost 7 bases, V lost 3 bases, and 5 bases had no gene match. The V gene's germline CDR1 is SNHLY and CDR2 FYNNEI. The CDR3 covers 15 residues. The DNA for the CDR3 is TGTGCCAGCAGTGAGGCGACAGGGGAGAATTCACCCCTCCACTTT. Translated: CASSEATGENSPLHF.

As DNA, the CDR3 is TGTGCCAGCAGTGAAGCGCTAGCCCAAGAGACCCAGTACTTC. The encoded protein is CASSEALAQETQYF. The genes are TRBV2 and TRBJ2-5; a weak D match, TRBD2 (5 bases). The length of the CDR3 is 14 residues. Trimming pared 0 bases from V and 1 base from J, leaving 6 bases between. In germline, CDR1 is SNHLY, CDR2 FYNNEI.

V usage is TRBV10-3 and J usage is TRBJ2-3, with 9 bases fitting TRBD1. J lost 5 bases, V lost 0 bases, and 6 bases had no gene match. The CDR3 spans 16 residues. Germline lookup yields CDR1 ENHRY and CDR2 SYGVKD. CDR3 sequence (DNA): TGTGCCATCAGTGAGTCGAACAGGGGGCTAGTAGATACGCAGTATTTT. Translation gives CAISESNRGLVDTQYF.

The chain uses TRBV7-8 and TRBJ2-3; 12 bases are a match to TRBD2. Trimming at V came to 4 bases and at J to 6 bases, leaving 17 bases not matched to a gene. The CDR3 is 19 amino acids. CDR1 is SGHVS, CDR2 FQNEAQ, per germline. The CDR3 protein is CASSSPPSLAGGPGDTQYF. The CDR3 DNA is TGTGCCAGCAGCTCCCCACCCTCCCTAGCGGGGGGGCCGGGTGATACGCAGTATTTT.

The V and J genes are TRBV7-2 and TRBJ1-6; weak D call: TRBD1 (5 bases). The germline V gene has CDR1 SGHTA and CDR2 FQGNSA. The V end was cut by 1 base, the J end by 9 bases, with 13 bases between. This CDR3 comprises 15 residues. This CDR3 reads CASSLGGTGVSPLHF. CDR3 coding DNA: TGTGCCAGCAGCTTAGGAGGTACGGGGGTTTCACCCCTCCACTTT.

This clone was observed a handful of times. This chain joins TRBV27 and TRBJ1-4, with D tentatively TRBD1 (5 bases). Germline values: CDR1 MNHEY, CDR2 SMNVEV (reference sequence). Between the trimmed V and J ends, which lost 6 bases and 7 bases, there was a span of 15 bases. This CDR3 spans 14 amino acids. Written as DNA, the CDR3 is TGTGCCAGCAGGCCCGCGGGGCGGGTTGAAAAACTGTTTTTT. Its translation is CASRPAGRVEKLFF.

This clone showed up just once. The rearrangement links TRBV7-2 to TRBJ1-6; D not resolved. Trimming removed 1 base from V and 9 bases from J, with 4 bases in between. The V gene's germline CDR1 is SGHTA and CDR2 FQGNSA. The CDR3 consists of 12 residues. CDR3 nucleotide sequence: TGTGCCAGCAGCTTAGGAGGTTCACCCCTCCACTTT. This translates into CASSLGGSPLHF.

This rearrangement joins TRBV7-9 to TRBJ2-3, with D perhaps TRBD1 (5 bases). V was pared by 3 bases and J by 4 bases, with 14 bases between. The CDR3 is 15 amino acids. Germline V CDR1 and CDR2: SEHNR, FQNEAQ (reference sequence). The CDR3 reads CASSFRQFQPDTQYF. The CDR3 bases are TGTGCCAGCAGCTTTCGACAGTTTCAGCCAGATACGCAGTATTTT.

The CDR3 loop is CASRLRDTQYF. For the CDR3, the DNA is TGTGCCAGCCGACTTAGAGATACGCAGTATTTT. The J gene is TRBJ2-3, the V gene TRBV6-5; D uncertain. The CDR3 is 11 amino acids. V was clipped by 8 bases and J by 5 bases, with 8 bases between them. Germline V gives CDR1 MNHEY, CDR2 SVGAGI.

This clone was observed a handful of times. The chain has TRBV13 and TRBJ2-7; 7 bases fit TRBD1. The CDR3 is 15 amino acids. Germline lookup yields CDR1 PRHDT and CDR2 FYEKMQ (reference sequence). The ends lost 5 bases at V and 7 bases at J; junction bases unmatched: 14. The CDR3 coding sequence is TGTGCCAGCAGCCTATTCATGACAGGGACCCGAGAGCAGTACTTC. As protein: CASSLFMTGTREQYF.

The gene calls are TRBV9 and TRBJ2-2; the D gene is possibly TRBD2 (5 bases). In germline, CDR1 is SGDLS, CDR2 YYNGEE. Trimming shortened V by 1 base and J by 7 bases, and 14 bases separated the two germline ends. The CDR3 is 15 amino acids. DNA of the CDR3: TGTGCCAGCAGCGTATCTGGGGTTCGGGACGGGGAGCTGTTTTTT. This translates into CASSVSGVRDGELFF.

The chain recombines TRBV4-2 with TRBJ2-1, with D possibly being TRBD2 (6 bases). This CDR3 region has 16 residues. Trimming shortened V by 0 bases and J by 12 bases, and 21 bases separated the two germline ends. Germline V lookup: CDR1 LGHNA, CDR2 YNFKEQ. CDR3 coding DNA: TGTGCCAGCAGCCAAGAACGCCACACACCGGGAGTCCGGCAGTTCTTC. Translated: CASSQERHTPGVRQFF.

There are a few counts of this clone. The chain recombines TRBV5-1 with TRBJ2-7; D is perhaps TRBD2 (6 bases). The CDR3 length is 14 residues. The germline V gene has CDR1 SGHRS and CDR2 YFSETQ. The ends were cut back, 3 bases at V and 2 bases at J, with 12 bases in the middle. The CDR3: CASSSGGTPYEQYF. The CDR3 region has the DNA TGCGCCAGCAGCTCCGGCGGGACCCCCTACGAGCAGTACTTC.

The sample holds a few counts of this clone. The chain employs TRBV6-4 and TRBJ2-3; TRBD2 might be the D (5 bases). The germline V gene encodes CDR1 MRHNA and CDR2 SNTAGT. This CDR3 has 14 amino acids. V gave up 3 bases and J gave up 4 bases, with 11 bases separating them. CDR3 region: CASSEGLRADTQYF. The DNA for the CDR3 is TGTGCCAGCAGTGAAGGGTTGCGGGCAGATACGCAGTATTTT.

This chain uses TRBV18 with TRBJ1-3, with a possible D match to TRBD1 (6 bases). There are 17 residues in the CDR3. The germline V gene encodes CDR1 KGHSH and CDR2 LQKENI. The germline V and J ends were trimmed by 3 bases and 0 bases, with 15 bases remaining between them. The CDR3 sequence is CASSPGTPSSSGNTIYF. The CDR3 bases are TGTGCCAGCTCACCCGGGACACCCTCGAGCTCTGGAAACACCATATATTTT.

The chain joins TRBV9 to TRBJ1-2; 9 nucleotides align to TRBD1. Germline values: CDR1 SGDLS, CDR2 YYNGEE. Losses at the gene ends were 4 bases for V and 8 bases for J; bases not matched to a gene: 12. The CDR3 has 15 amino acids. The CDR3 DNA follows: TGTGCCAGCAGCTTACCGACAGGGGGAGCGTCGGGCTACACCTTC. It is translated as CASSLPTGGASGYTF.

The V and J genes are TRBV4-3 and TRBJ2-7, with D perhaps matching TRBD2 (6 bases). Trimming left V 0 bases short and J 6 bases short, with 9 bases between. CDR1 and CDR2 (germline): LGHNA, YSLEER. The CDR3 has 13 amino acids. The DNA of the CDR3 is TGCGCCAGCAGCCAAGAGGACGGGGGCGAGCAGTACTTC. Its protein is CASSQEDGGEQYF.